This T cell receptor beta chain was captured by sequencing in a study of glioma-infiltrating T cells. This clonotype was seen ten or more times. Its target is unknown. General study findings and limits: Very few CDR3 sequences were shared between tissue and blood.

The iRepertoire nested amplicon-rescue multiplex PCR amplified TCR alpha and beta CDR3s from RNA. Via MiXCR, TCRdb re-called the multiplex PCR reads, giving one row per CDR3 protein. The table lists about 200,000 distinct CDR3 sequences, roughly 32% of them singletons. V lost 2 bases to trimming and J lost 0 bases, with 14 bases between them. The germline V gene encodes CDR1 SNHLY and CDR2 FYNNEI. The CDR3 has 17 amino acids. The source of this sequence is a human donor with low-grade glioma or glioblastoma, undergoing nonglioma brain surgery, or in good health (not recorded which). This chain uses TRBV2 with TRBJ1-5; tentative D call: TRBD1 (6 bases). Sequencing was done on a sample of glioma tissue, nonneoplastic brain tissue, or PBMCs (not recorded which). CDR3 sequence: CASSEFGTSYSNQPQHF. DNA for the CDR3: TGTGCCAGCAGTGAATTCGGGACATCATATAGCAATCAGCCCCAGCATTTT.